The 15 T cell receptor beta chains below were found in one sample sequenced in a study of T cell responses to AZD1222 COVID-19 vaccine (dated by TCRdb to the early 2020s). The sample's time point label, in plain terms: baseline before first vaccination. The library was made by the immunoSEQ multiplex PCR assay. TCRdb's version of the immuneACCESS table is confined to in-frame rearrangements and falls short of the full clone set. An unresolved V gene accounts for under half of the shortfall where checked; the remainder is of unknown origin. In all, the sample holds about 67,000 clones, and about 85% of those were seen once. Around 20% of the sample comes from the top ten. Sequencing was performed on peripheral blood, taken on day 0 of AZD1222 vaccination. These receptors all stem from an adult in good health.

The chain carries TRBV6-2 or TRBV6-3 and TRBJ2-2; unclear D gene. Germline CDR1 is MNHEY and CDR2 is SVGEGT. The CDR3 consists of 14 residues. Trimming cost V 6 bases and J 4 bases, with 12 bases left between them. CDR3 nucleotides: TGTGCCAGCAGCCGTCGTGTGTCCACCGGGGAGCTGTTTTTT. It specifies CASSRRVSTGELFF.

The chain carries TRBV27 and TRBJ2-1; 12 bases are shared with TRBD2. The CDR3 sequence is 17 residues long. Trimming cost V 3 bases and J 6 bases; bases outside gene matches: 9. The germline V gene has CDR1 MNHEY and CDR2 SMNVEV (reference sequence). Here the CDR3 DNA reads TGTGCCAGCAGTTTGGACACTAGCGGGAGGCGGGGCAATGAGCAGTTCTTC. This gives the protein CASSLDTSGRRGNEQFF.

The chain has TRBV6-2 or TRBV6-3 and TRBJ1-5; 7 nucleotides line up with TRBD1. After removal of 2 bases from V and 4 bases from J, the junction contained 5 bases not matched to a gene. The CDR3 loop spans 15 amino acids. Germline values: CDR1 MNHEY, CDR2 SVGEGT. The CDR3 DNA sequence: TGTGCCAGCAGTTACGGGGACAGATGGAATCAGCCCCAGCATTTT. This codes for CASSYGDRWNQPQHF.

The chain has TRBV7-6 and TRBJ1-1; D may be TRBD1 (6 bases). V was cut by 5 bases and J by 1 base, with 8 bases left in between. Germline lookup yields CDR1 SGHVS and CDR2 FNYEAQ. This CDR3 spans 13 amino acids. CDR3 DNA sequence: TGTGCCAGCAGCAGACAGGAGAACACTGAAGCTTTCTTT. This sequence encodes CASSRQENTEAFF.

The chain joins TRBV11-2 to TRBJ1-6, with D unresolved. Germline V gene data show CDR1 as SGHAT and CDR2 as FQNNGV. V lost 4 bases and J lost 0, with 10 bases in between. There are 16 residues in the CDR3. The CDR3 loop reads CASSSLGSSYNSPLHF. The CDR3 DNA reads TGTGCCAGCAGCTCCCTAGGAAGCTCCTATAATTCACCCCTCCACTTT. Using reference TRBV11-2 and TRBJ1-6 for the parts outside the CDR3, the full variable domain is EAGVAQSPRYKIIEKRQSVAFWCNPISGHATLYWYQQILGQGPKLLIQFQNNGVVDDSQLPKDRFSAERLKGVDSTLKIQPAKLEDSAVYLCASSSLGSSYNSPLHFGNGTRLTVT.

This clone was seen only once. This chain links TRBV7-2 with TRBJ1-1, with 7 nucleotides matching TRBD1. The CDR3 sequence is 12 residues long. Germline lookup yields CDR1 SGHTA and CDR2 FQGNSA. CDR3 amino acids: CATSGGYTEAFF. DNA of the CDR3: TGTGCTACCTCAGGGGGTTACACTGAAGCTTTCTTT.

This chain links TRBV6-6 with TRBJ1-1; 7 bases line up with TRBD1. Germline assignment: CDR1 MNHNY and CDR2 SVGAGI (reference sequence). The CDR3 length is 14 residues. Trimming cost V 5 bases and J 1 base; bases outside gene matches: 4. CDR3 bases: TGTGCCAGCAGTCAGACAGGGCAGAACACTGAAGCTTTCTTT. Translation gives CASSQTGQNTEAFF.

The chain uses TRBV30 and TRBJ1-2; 7 bases line up with TRBD1. Trimming removed 5 bases from V and 1 base from J; junction bases left unmatched: 16. The germline V gene has CDR1 GTSNPN and CDR2 SVGIG (reference sequence). This CDR3 is 17 amino acids long. CDR3 in DNA: TGTGCCTGGCTTGACAGGGAAGGAGTGGTTGGTAACTATGGCTACACCTTC. It yields the protein CAWLDREGVVGNYGYTF.

The V gene is TRBV6-2 or TRBV6-3, the J gene TRBJ2-1, with 8 bases that match TRBD2. This CDR3 is 16 amino acids long. Germline V gene data show CDR1 as MNHEY and CDR2 as SVGEGT. Trimming removed 2 bases from V and 3 bases from J; junction bases left unmatched: 6. CDR3 amino acids: CASSYMGAGVYNEQFF. The CDR3 nucleotides read TGTGCCAGCAGTTACATGGGAGCGGGAGTCTACAATGAGCAGTTCTTC.

This clone was counted only a few times. V and J are TRBV7-8 and TRBJ2-1; D is perhaps TRBD2 (5 bases). Germline V CDR1 and CDR2: SGHVS, FQNEAQ. This CDR3 contains 13 residues. V lost 1 base and J 8 bases, leaving 9 bases between the germline ends. The CDR3 region is CASSLDLGDEQFF. DNA for the CDR3: TGTGCCAGCAGCTTAGATTTGGGAGATGAGCAGTTCTTC.

V is TRBV28 and J is TRBJ1-2, with TRBD1 identical over 10 bases. Per the germline V gene, CDR1 is MDHEN and CDR2 is SYDVKM. The CDR3 runs 15 residues. V dropped 5 bases and J dropped 6; count of bases not matched to a gene: 9. CDR3 sequence (DNA): TGTGCCAGCAGTACGGACAGGGGGAAAATTAATGGCTACACCTTC. The encoded protein is CASSTDRGKINGYTF.

This rearrangement joins TRBV11-2 to TRBJ1-6; the D is unclear. The CDR3 sequence is 14 residues long. With 1 base removed from V and 12 bases from J, the gap between germline ends came to 13 bases. Germline CDR1 reads SGHAT; CDR2 reads FQNNGV. The CDR3 spells CASSLAGGVRPLHF. Written as DNA, the CDR3 is TGTGCCAGCAGCTTAGCAGGTGGGGTCCGACCCCTCCACTTT.

This chain joins TRBV6-2 or TRBV6-3 and TRBJ1-2; 9 nucleotides agree with TRBD1. Germline V gives CDR1 MNHEY, CDR2 SVGEGT. The CDR3 contains 15 residues. The ends lost 6 bases at V and 8 bases at J; junction bases unmatched: 13. In nucleotides, the CDR3 is TGTGCCAGCAGCCGCAGGACAGGGGATGCTATAGGCTACACCTTC. This encodes CASSRRTGDAIGYTF.

V is TRBV7-9 and J is TRBJ1-2; D remains unclear. V lost 4 bases and J 5 bases, leaving 8 bases between the germline ends. The V gene's germline CDR1 is SEHNR and CDR2 FQNEAQ (reference sequence). The CDR3 runs 12 residues. The CDR3 spells CASSSDPYGYTF. CDR3 DNA: TGTGCCAGCAGCTCCGATCCGTATGGCTACACCTTC.

The genes are TRBV24-1 and TRBJ1-5; 7 bases fit TRBD1. V trimming: 4 bases; J trimming: 0 bases; junction bases outside the gene matches: 8. CDR3 length: 17 residues. Germline lookup yields CDR1 KGHDR and CDR2 SFDVKD. The CDR3 coding sequence is TGTGCCACCAGTGAGAATACAGGGGTGGGTAGCAATCAGCCCCAGCATTTT. This codes for CATSENTGVGSNQPQHF.